This T cell receptor beta chain was sequenced for a study of Graves' ophthalmopathy and Graves' hyperthyroidism. Regarding the study as a whole: Distinction of ophthalmopathy from stable hyperthyroidism by a 13-signature model reached nearly 90% sensitivity and about 80% specificity. Detected in blood as well were most expanded thyroid clonotypes with frequency above 0.001.

Turning to this clonotype: Its antigen is not known.

The V and J ends lost 5 bases and 7 bases respectively, with 14 bases between them. The CDR3 loop spans 13 amino acids. Per germline, CDR1 SGHVS and CDR2 FQNEAQ. No donor had other autoimmune disease, uncontrolled infection, pregnancy or lactation. Clinicians made diagnoses from clinical symptoms, serum thyroxine, TRAb, thyroid ultrasound and orbital computed tomography. Amplification of TCR beta CDR3 regions used RNA transcripts. First-round RT-PCR used HTBI primers; second-round multiplex PCR followed. TCRdb fed the multiplex PCR reads into MiXCR, producing one record per CDR3 protein. The sample has about 1.2 million distinct CDR3 sequences, about 35% seen once; the top ten hold more than 9.5%.

This receptor was taken from an adult man with Graves' hyperthyroidism. The sequenced sample was peripheral blood or thyroid tissue (not recorded which). The genes are TRBV7-8 and TRBJ1-1; no firm D call. Here the CDR3 reads CASSPRTAGEAFF. For the CDR3, the DNA is TGTGCCAGCAGCCCCCGGACGGCGGGTGAAGCTTTCTTT. Full variable domain (outside the CDR3, taken from reference TRBV7-8 and TRBJ1-1): GAGVSQSPRYKVAKRGQDVALRCDPISGHVSLFWYQQALGQGPEFLTYFQNEAQLDKSGLPSDRFFAERPEGSVSTLKIQRTQQEDSAVYLCASSPRTAGEAFFGQGTRLTVV.